A single T cell receptor (beta chain) is shown here with its context. The antigen remains unidentified. This CDR3 is 14 amino acids long. Trimming cost V 8 bases and J 3 bases; bases outside gene matches: 9. Germline V CDR1 and CDR2: SEHNR, FQNEAQ (reference sequence). PCR was performed using 60 Vbeta and 13 Jbeta primers. The table came from immunoSEQ multiplex PCR; TCRdb's copy has only in-frame clones and leaves some out. The data show 90,000 to 130,000 clones, with around 80% seen just once and about 2.7% held by the top ten. The sample is drawn from a study of cytomegalovirus exposure and HLA in healthy donors. Points from the study as a whole: Reports indicated that the classifier achieved high specificity and sensitivity in diagnosing cytomegalovirus status.

This rearrangement joins TRBV7-9 to TRBJ2-5, with TRBD1 matching 7 bases. Sequencing was performed on PBMCs. The sequence derives from a woman aged 18-29 years in good health and CMV-seropositive. The CDR3 here is CASSGQILKETQYF. As DNA, the CDR3 is TGTGCCAGCTCGGGACAGATCCTGAAAGAGACCCAGTACTTC.